This is a list of T cell receptor beta chains from one sample in a study of shared clonotypes between healthy human individuals. Assay: immunoSEQ multiplex PCR; the TCRdb copy retains only in-frame clones and omits some. The table includes 600,000 to 750,000 clones, roughly 88% detected once. Sequences were obtained from memory CD8+ T cells from PBMCs. These receptors all come from a man between 18 and 29 years old in good health. Some clones in this sample may be carry-over from other donors' samples. The CDR3 runs from the conserved cysteine through the conserved F or W. D genes are given only for firm matches. Size values are once, few and many counts, or a class for expanded clones, and some rows have none.

v_call	j_call	clone_size	d_call	cdr3_aa	cdr3_nt
TRBV29-1	TRBJ1-1	NA	NA	CSVIYGENTEAFF	TGCAGCGTCATATACGGGGAGAACACTGAAGCTTTCTTT
TRBV27	TRBJ1-2	NA	NA	CASSLGGAYYGYTF	TGTGCCAGCAGCCTCGGAGGGGCCTACTATGGCTACACCTTC
TRBV5-1	TRBJ2-1	once	NA	CASSLVRGNEQFF	TGCGCCAGCAGCTTGGTCCGGGGGAATGAGCAGTTCTTC
TRBV27	TRBJ2-2	NA	NA	CASSHLGGSYTGELFF	TGTGCCAGCAGCCACCTGGGGGGCAGTTACACCGGGGAGCTGTTTTTT
TRBV9	TRBJ2-1	NA	NA	CASSRRDQYNEQFF	TGTGCCAGCAGTAGGCGGGACCAATACAATGAGCAGTTCTTC
TRBV28	TRBJ2-7	NA	NA	CASSLRETYEQYF	TGTGCCAGCAGTCTCCGGGAGACCTACGAGCAGTACTTC
TRBV19	TRBJ2-5	NA	NA	CASSIRGVETQYF	TGTGCCAGTAGTATTAGAGGGGTTGAGACCCAGTACTTC
TRBV4-1	TRBJ2-5	NA	TRBD2	CASSQVSSGRPQETQYF	TGCGCCAGCAGCCAAGTCAGTAGCGGGAGGCCCCAAGAGACCCAGTACTTC
TRBV4-3	TRBJ2-2	NA	NA	CATKEGLSNTGELFF	TGCGCCACCAAAGAAGGGCTATCGAACACCGGGGAGCTGTTTTTT
TRBV7-3	TRBJ1-5	NA	NA	CASSFGSNQPQHF	TGTGCCAGCAGCTTCGGTAGCAATCAGCCCCAGCATTTT
TRBV27	TRBJ2-7	NA	NA	CASSQDRNEQYF	TGTGCCAGCAGTCAAGACAGGAACGAGCAGTACTTC
TRBV4-2	TRBJ2-7	once	NA	CASSQERDTAYEQYF	TGTGCCAGCAGCCAAGAAAGGGACACCGCCTACGAGCAGTACTTC
TRBV27	TRBJ2-3	NA	NA	CASSYGGPDTQYF	TGTGCCAGCAGTTACGGGGGTCCAGATACGCAGTATTTT
TRBV27	TRBJ2-2	NA	NA	CASSFGVGELFF	TGTGCCAGCAGTTTCGGGGTTGGGGAGCTGTTTTTT
TRBV5-1	TRBJ2-1	NA	NA	CASSPRGWNEQFF	TGCGCCAGCAGCCCGAGAGGGTGGAATGAGCAGTTCTTC
TRBV15	TRBJ1-2	NA	NA	CATSRHREDYTF	TGTGCCACCAGCAGACACAGGGAGGACTACACCTTC
TRBV10-1	TRBJ1-1	many	NA	CASSEVVSGTEAFF	TGCGCCAGCAGTGAAGTCGTGTCGGGCACTGAAGCTTTCTTT
TRBV27	TRBJ2-7	once	NA	CASNPGHPIARYEQYF	TGTGCCAGCAACCCGGGACACCCCATAGCACGCTACGAGCAGTACTTC
TRBV6-5	TRBJ1-2	NA	NA	CASSYSRNYGYTF	TGTGCCAGCAGTTACTCTCGAAACTATGGCTACACCTTC
TRBV9	TRBJ1-5	NA	NA	CASSGTGTPNQPQHF	TGTGCCAGCAGCGGAACCGGGACACCCAATCAGCCCCAGCATTTT
TRBV2	TRBJ2-7	NA	TRBD1	CASSRTGQSSYEQYF	TGTGCCAGCAGTCGGACAGGGCAAAGCTCCTACGAGCAGTACTTC
TRBV4-3	TRBJ2-5	NA	NA	CASSQVLSHKETQYF	TGCGCCAGCAGCCAAGTTTTATCCCATAAAGAGACCCAGTACTTC
TRBV27	TRBJ2-3	NA	NA	CASSLLGTDTQYF	TGTGCCAGCAGTTTGTTAGGGACAGATACGCAGTATTTT
TRBV7-9	TRBJ2-5	NA	NA	CASSPPGVYLRDQETQYF	TGTGCCAGCAGCCCCCCCGGGGTATACTTACGAGACCAAGAGACCCAGTACTTC
TRBV2	TRBJ2-1	NA	TRBD2	CASLAGDYYNEQFF	TGTGCCAGTTTAGCGGGGGACTACTACAATGAGCAGTTCTTC
TRBV19	TRBJ1-5	NA	TRBD1	CARGNLQGPNQPQHF	TGTGCCAGAGGGAACTTACAGGGGCCTAATCAGCCCCAGCATTTT
TRBV4-3	TRBJ2-6	once	NA	CASSQGTWANVLTF	TGCGCCAGCAGCCAAGGGACATGGGCCAACGTCCTGACTTTC
TRBV6-1	TRBJ2-5	NA	NA	CASSETAGGQETQYF	TGTGCCAGCAGCGAAACGGCAGGGGGGCAAGAGACCCAGTACTTC